These 22 T cell receptor beta chains came from one sample sequenced in a study of CD8 T cells in cerebrospinal fluid in Alzheimer's disease. Following a re-call of the 10x single-cell sequencing reads, TCRdb has one entry per CDR3 protein and lacks DNA. This listing includes about 510 distinct CDR3 sequences. Sequencing was carried out using cerebrospinal fluid. These receptors were obtained from a human donor with Alzheimer's disease.

CDR3 loop: CASSPSGGFQFF. This chain uses TRBV6-5 with TRBJ2-1; TCRdb's assignment of TRBD2 cannot be checked, as there is no DNA. The CDR3 sequence is 12 residues long. Germline V gene lookup returns CDR1 MNHEY and CDR2 SVGAGI.

The chain employs TRBV5-5 and TRBJ1-5. The CDR3 is made up of 15 amino acids. Germline V gene lookup returns CDR1 SGHKS and CDR2 YYEKEE (reference sequence). The CDR3 protein is CASSLGSTGNQPQHF.

By frequency, this clonotype is large. V and J are TRBV7-9 and TRBJ1-6. The CDR3 is made up of 15 amino acids. Germline CDR1 reads SEHNR; CDR2 reads FQNEAQ (reference sequence). Here the CDR3 reads CASDAETVGISPLHF.

This clonotype is classed as large by frequency. The V call is TRBV20-1, the J call TRBJ1-3; the TCRdb D gene call, TRBD1, has no DNA to confirm it. The V gene's germline CDR1 is DFQATT and CDR2 SNEGSKA (reference sequence). This CDR3 has 13 amino acids. This chain's CDR3 is CSAGTVQGNTIYF.

This clonotype is identified as large (0.1 to 1%) from frequency. The chain employs TRBV7-9 and TRBJ2-7; TCRdb names TRBD1, which stays unverified in the absence of DNA. The CDR3 is 12 residues long. Germline loops: CDR1 SEHNR, CDR2 FQNEAQ (reference sequence). The CDR3: CASSALGVEQYF.

This clonotype is large by frequency. The rearrangement joins TRBV20-1 to TRBJ2-3; without DNA, the TCRdb call of TRBD2 cannot be checked. This CDR3 region has 16 residues. Looked up from germline, CDR1 is DFQATT and CDR2 is SNEGSKA (reference sequence). Here the CDR3 reads CSAPGGLTSATDTQYF.

This clonotype counts as large by frequency. V is TRBV9 and J is TRBJ1-3. The CDR3 has 16 residues. CDR1 is SGDLS and CDR2 is YYNGEE in the germline V gene. The CDR3 loop reads CASSVVGTSGGNTIYF.

Frequency places this clonotype as medium-sized. V and J are TRBV6-5 and TRBJ1-1; TCRdb returns TRBD1, unconfirmable since there is no DNA. Germline V CDR1 and CDR2: MNHEY, SVGAGI. The CDR3 runs 14 residues. CDR3: CASSKTGIRTEAFF.

V is TRBV7-9 and J is TRBJ1-1; there is no DNA to check the TCRdb D call of TRBD1. The CDR3 runs to 14 residues. Germline-derived CDR1 and CDR2 are SEHNR and FQNEAQ (reference sequence). This CDR3 reads CASSFIQGHTEAFF.

According to its frequency, this clonotype is large. This sequence joins TRBV12-3 or TRBV12-4 and TRBJ2-4; TCRdb returns TRBD1, unconfirmable since there is no DNA. This CDR3 spans 11 amino acids. This chain's CDR3 is CASTRGNIQYF.

Frequency places this clonotype as large (0.1 to 1%). The rearrangement links TRBV5-4 to TRBJ2-1; TCRdb proposes TRBD2, but this gene call is untestable without DNA. The CDR3 is 12 amino acids. Germline loops: CDR1 SGHNT, CDR2 YYREEE (reference sequence). CDR3: CASSLRGGEQFF.

This clonotype registers large (0.1 to 1%) by frequency. The chain has TRBV27 and TRBJ1-2; TCRdb's assignment of TRBD1 cannot be checked, as there is no DNA. Germline loops: CDR1 MNHEY, CDR2 SMNVEV (reference sequence). The CDR3 is 14 amino acids. This CDR3 is CASSPDTAPYGYTF.

This rearrangement joins TRBV24-1 to TRBJ2-5; TCRdb picks TRBD2, but there is no DNA to check that call. Germline values: CDR1 KGHDR, CDR2 SFDVKD. This CDR3 spans 17 amino acids. The CDR3 protein is CATSDLSSGTSGETQYF.

The chain links TRBV4-3 to TRBJ1-2. The length of the CDR3 is 15 residues. Germline CDR1 and CDR2: LGHNA and YSLEER. The CDR3: CASSQEEGRVTGYTF.

By frequency, this clonotype registers large. The V gene is TRBV20-1, the J gene TRBJ2-3; TCRdb returns TRBD2, unconfirmable since there is no DNA. The CDR3 sequence is 15 residues long. CDR1 is DFQATT, CDR2 SNEGSKA, per germline (reference sequence). The chain's CDR3 is CSATGETSYTDTQYF.

Considering frequency, this clonotype is large. The V gene is TRBV5-4, the J gene TRBJ1-5; TCRdb gives TRBD1 as the D gene, but with no DNA this cannot be confirmed. This CDR3 region has 15 residues. The germline V gene has CDR1 SGHNT and CDR2 YYREEE (reference sequence). This CDR3 is CASSQGVGSNQPQHF.

By frequency, this clonotype registers large. The V gene is TRBV14, the J gene TRBJ2-7; as DNA is missing, the TRBD1 call by TCRdb cannot be tested. In germline, CDR1 is SGHDN, CDR2 FVKESK. This CDR3 comprises 15 residues. The CDR3 region is CASSRASWGEDEQYF. Filled out from reference TRBV14 and TRBJ2-7, the complete variable domain reads EAGVTQFPSHSVIEKGQTVTLRCDPISGHDNLYWYRRVMGKEIKFLLHFVKESKQDESGMPNNRFLAERTGGTYSTLKVQPAELEDSGVYFCASSRASWGEDEQYFGPGTRLTVT.

This clonotype is deemed large by its frequency. The chain links TRBV20-1 to TRBJ2-3; there is no DNA to check the TCRdb D call of TRBD1. The CDR3 runs 14 residues. In germline, CDR1 is DFQATT, CDR2 SNEGSKA (reference sequence). CDR3 in amino acids: CSAGGTGGTDTQYF.

This clonotype is medium-sized by frequency. This chain links TRBV10-3 with TRBJ2-5; the D call of TRBD1 rests on TCRdb alone, since no DNA is present to check it. Germline lookup yields CDR1 ENHRY and CDR2 SYGVKD. This CDR3 contains 14 residues. This CDR3 is CAISERGAQETQYF.

This clonotype ranks as medium-sized in terms of frequency. The chain combines TRBV9 with TRBJ2-7; TCRdb reports TRBD1, a call that lacks DNA to check it against. Germline values: CDR1 SGDLS, CDR2 YYNGEE. The CDR3 length is 16 residues. The CDR3 protein is CASSEGGTGGGYEQYF.

By frequency, this clonotype is medium-sized. The chain is built from TRBV20-1 and TRBJ1-6; with no DNA, the TCRdb D assignment of TRBD1 cannot be verified. The CDR3 has 12 amino acids. Germline-derived CDR1 and CDR2 are DFQATT and SNEGSKA (reference sequence). This CDR3 is CTAGSPNSPLHF.

Judged by frequency, this clonotype is large. CDR3: CSARLAGGPDYNEQFF. The chain carries TRBV20-1 and TRBJ2-1; TCRdb reports TRBD2, a call that lacks DNA to check it against. CDR1 DFQATT and CDR2 SNEGSKA come from the germline V gene (reference sequence). The CDR3 has 16 amino acids.